These T cell receptor beta chains were read from a single sample in a study of a mutant IDH1 vaccine in newly diagnosed glioma. Antigens of these TCRs are unknown. Measured with immunoSEQ multiplex PCR; TCRdb has only the in-frame clones, and not every one. The sample carries around 40,000 clones, approximately 88% recorded once. Sequencing used PBMCs, obtained from a glioma patient whose treatment included an IDH1 peptide vaccine. The source of these receptors is a woman between 18 and 29 years old with glioma. Some clones in this sample may be carry-over from other donors' samples. The CDR3 runs from the conserved cysteine through the conserved F or W. Fields, in order: clone size, D gene, V gene, J gene, CDR3 DNA, CDR3 protein. The D gene is left open where the match is weak. The size entry is marked missing in some rows and otherwise reads once, few, many or a size class.

size: .; D: TRBD2; V: TRBV29-1; J: TRBJ2-3; DNA: TGCAGCGTTGGCGGGGGGACAGATACGCAGTATTTT; CDR3: CSVGGGTDTQYF
size: .; D: .; V: TRBV30; J: TRBJ2-6; DNA: TGTGCCTGGAAGAACTCTGGGGCCAACGTCCTGACTTTC; CDR3: CAWKNSGANVLTF
size: .; D: TRBD1; V: TRBV15; J: TRBJ1-2; DNA: TGTGCCACCAGCACCATTCGGGACAGCTATGGCTACACCTTC; CDR3: CATSTIRDSYGYTF
size: .; D: .; V: TRBV2; J: TRBJ1-2; DNA: TGTGCCAGCAGAGGCACTAACTATGGCTACACCTTC; CDR3: CASRGTNYGYTF
size: once; D: .; V: TRBV11-2; J: TRBJ2-3; DNA: TGTGCCAGCAGCCCCCCCCGGAGCACAGATACGCAGTATTTT; CDR3: CASSPPRSTDTQYF
size: few; D: .; V: TRBV11-3; J: TRBJ2-1; DNA: TGTGCCAGCAGCATAGCCACGATAGGACACAATGAGCAGTTCTTC; CDR3: CASSIATIGHNEQFF
size: .; D: .; V: TRBV5-1; J: TRBJ1-1; DNA: TGCGCCAGCAGCTCGCGCAGGGAAGAAGCTTTCTTT; CDR3: CASSSRREEAFF
size: few; D: TRBD1; V: TRBV2; J: TRBJ1-1; DNA: TGTGCCAGCAGTTCGACAGGGGCGGGAGAAGCTTTCTTT; CDR3: CASSSTGAGEAFF
size: few; D: .; V: TRBV6-5; J: TRBJ1-3; DNA: TGTGCCAGCAGTTACTCCGGCACCTACTCTGGAAACACCATATATTTT; CDR3: CASSYSGTYSGNTIYF
size: few; D: TRBD1; V: TRBV5-1; J: TRBJ1-1; DNA: TGCGCCAGCAGCGTCGGACAGGGAGCAGCTGAAGCTTTCTTT; CDR3: CASSVGQGAAEAFF
size: .; D: TRBD2; V: TRBV7-2; J: TRBJ2-7; DNA: TGTGCCAGCAGCCAGAGGACTAGCGGGAGTCGTTACGAGCAGTACTTC; CDR3: CASSQRTSGSRYEQYF
size: once; D: TRBD2; V: TRBV4-3; J: TRBJ2-3; DNA: TGCGCCAGCAGCCACGCTAGCGGGGGGGCTGATACGCAGTATTTT; CDR3: CASSHASGGADTQYF
size: few; D: TRBD1; V: TRBV29-1; J: TRBJ1-1; DNA: TGCAGCGTTTCCGGGACAGCTTTGAACACTGAAGCTTTCTTT; CDR3: CSVSGTALNTEAFF
size: .; D: TRBD2; V: TRBV5-1; J: TRBJ2-1; DNA: TGCGCCAGCAACTTGGGTGGACTAGCTTTCGATGAGCAGTTCTTC; CDR3: CASNLGGLAFDEQFF
size: .; D: .; V: TRBV5-4; J: TRBJ2-5; DNA: TGTGCCAGCAGCCCCCGGTCGGGCGGGACCCAGTACTTC; CDR3: CASSPRSGGTQYF
size: .; D: TRBD1; V: TRBV7-6; J: TRBJ1-4; DNA: TGTGCCAGCAGCCGTATTCTAGGCGGGACAGGGGGTGAAAAACTGTTTTTT; CDR3: CASSRILGGTGGEKLFF
size: .; D: .; V: TRBV7-2; J: TRBJ2-7; DNA: TGTGCCAGCAGCTTACGGGGTCCGTTCACCTACGAGCAGTACTTC; CDR3: CASSLRGPFTYEQYF
size: .; D: .; V: TRBV23-1; J: TRBJ1-6; DNA: TGCGCCAGCAGTCGCCTTCATAATTCACCCCTCCACTTT; CDR3: CASSRLHNSPLHF
size: .; D: .; V: TRBV9; J: TRBJ1-1; DNA: TGTGCCAGCAGCATCGCCGGACACACAAACACTGAAGCTTTCTTT; CDR3: CASSIAGHTNTEAFF
size: .; D: .; V: TRBV7-9; J: TRBJ1-1; DNA: TGTGCCAGCAGCTTAGGCCTCGGTACCTACACTGAAGCTTTCTTT; CDR3: CASSLGLGTYTEAFF
size: .; D: .; V: TRBV11-1; J: TRBJ2-2; DNA: TGTGCCAGCAGCTTAGAGAGGCCCGGGGAGCTGTTTTTT; CDR3: CASSLERPGELFF
size: .; D: .; V: TRBV19; J: TRBJ1-5; DNA: TGTGCCAGTAGCTCGGGGGTCAGTCAGCCCCAGCATTTT; CDR3: CASSSGVSQPQHF
size: .; D: TRBD2; V: TRBV29-1; J: TRBJ2-1; DNA: TGCAGCGTCCGAGGGGCTAGCGGGAGGGGGTTGAATGAGCAGTTCTTC; CDR3: CSVRGASGRGLNEQFF
size: once; D: .; V: TRBV11-2; J: TRBJ2-7; DNA: TGTGCCAGCAGCTTTCAAGGAGGGAAGCTCTACGAGCAGTACTTC; CDR3: CASSFQGGKLYEQYF
size: .; D: .; V: TRBV5-1; J: TRBJ1-2; DNA: TGCGCCAGCAGTTCGGGAGGGGCCCTCTATGGCTACACCTTC; CDR3: CASSSGGALYGYTF
size: .; D: .; V: TRBV27; J: TRBJ2-5; DNA: TGTGCCAGCAGTTTATCGGCGCTGGGACTTCGCCCCCGACAAAAAGAGACCCAGTACTTC; CDR3: CASSLSALGLRPRQKETQYF
size: .; D: .; V: TRBV30; J: TRBJ1-3; DNA: TGTGCCTGGAGGCGGGGCTCCACTGGAAACACCATATATTTT; CDR3: CAWRRGSTGNTIYF
size: .; D: TRBD2; V: TRBV14; J: TRBJ2-5; DNA: TGTGCCAGCAGCGAACGACGGGGGGACGAGACCCAGTACTTC; CDR3: CASSERRGDETQYF
size: .; D: TRBD1; V: TRBV30; J: TRBJ2-1; DNA: TGTGCCTGGGACAGGGGGCGAGAAGATGAGCAGTTCTTC; CDR3: CAWDRGREDEQFF
size: .; D: TRBD2; V: TRBV7-8; J: TRBJ2-1; DNA: TGTGCCAGCAGCGGGACTAGCGGGAATGAGAATGAGCAGTTCTTC; CDR3: CASSGTSGNENEQFF
size: .; D: TRBD2; V: TRBV2; J: TRBJ2-7; DNA: TGTGCCAGCAGTTTCGCTAGCGGATACGAGCAGTACTTC; CDR3: CASSFASGYEQYF
size: .; D: .; V: TRBV6-6; J: TRBJ1-6; DNA: TGTGCCAGCAGGGGAAATAATTCACCCCTCCACTTT; CDR3: CASRGNNSPLHF
size: .; D: .; V: TRBV14; J: TRBJ2-1; DNA: TGTGCCAGCAGCCAGACGGAAAGGTACAATGAGCAGTTCTTC; CDR3: CASSQTERYNEQFF
size: .; D: .; V: TRBV29-1; J: TRBJ2-2; DNA: TGCAGCGTTGTTTGGGGCACCGGGGAGCTGTTTTTT; CDR3: CSVVWGTGELFF
size: .; D: .; V: TRBV7-9; J: TRBJ2-7; DNA: TGTGCCAGCAGCTTAGCGGGAAGTGCCGAGCAGTACTTC; CDR3: CASSLAGSAEQYF
size: .; D: .; V: TRBV2; J: TRBJ2-3; DNA: TGTGCCAGCTCAGGGGGGGATACGCAGTATTTT; CDR3: CASSGGDTQYF
size: .; D: TRBD1; V: TRBV2; J: TRBJ1-4; DNA: TGTGCCAGCAGATACAGGGGGACTAATGAAAAACTGTTTTTT; CDR3: CASRYRGTNEKLFF
size: .; D: TRBD2; V: TRBV7-2; J: TRBJ2-5; DNA: TGTGCCAGCAGAGGCGGGAGAATCGAAGAGACCCAGTACTTC; CDR3: CASRGGRIEETQYF
size: .; D: .; V: TRBV7-3; J: TRBJ1-3; DNA: TGTGCCAGCACTCATGGCCCTGGAAACACCATATATTTT; CDR3: CASTHGPGNTIYF
size: .; D: .; V: TRBV5-4; J: TRBJ1-1; DNA: TGTGCCAGCAGTTTGGGGGGGCGGAACACTGAAGCTTTCTTT; CDR3: CASSLGGRNTEAFF
size: few; D: TRBD1; V: TRBV7-7; J: TRBJ1-1; DNA: TGTGCCAGCCGGGACAGGGCGAGCACTGAAGCTTTCTTT; CDR3: CASRDRASTEAFF
size: .; D: .; V: TRBV4-1; J: TRBJ2-2; DNA: TGCGCCAGCAGCCAGAAAACGGATTCGGACGCGAACACCGGGGAGCTGTTTTTT; CDR3: CASSQKTDSDANTGELFF
size: .; D: .; V: TRBV19; J: TRBJ1-1; DNA: TGTGCCAGTAGTATAGATCCGAAGATGAACACTGAAGCTTTCTTT; CDR3: CASSIDPKMNTEAFF
size: .; D: .; V: TRBV4-2; J: TRBJ1-5; DNA: TGTGCCAGCAGCCAGGATGCGAGGGGTCAGCCCCAGCATTTT; CDR3: CASSQDARGQPQHF
size: .; D: TRBD1; V: TRBV6-1; J: TRBJ2-6; DNA: TGTGCCAGCAGGAGGGACAGCCTGGGCGTCCTGACTTTC; CDR3: CASRRDSLGVLTF
size: .; D: TRBD1; V: TRBV7-9; J: TRBJ1-2; DNA: TGTGCCAGCACCGAGACAGGGAACTATGGCTACACCTTC; CDR3: CASTETGNYGYTF
size: few; D: .; V: TRBV10-1; J: TRBJ2-2; DNA: TGCGCCAGCAGTGACGTGGGGGCATCCGGGGAGCTGTTTTTT; CDR3: CASSDVGASGELFF
size: .; D: .; V: TRBV28; J: TRBJ1-1; DNA: TGTGCCAGCAGTTTAAGGGCCCCCGGTGTGGCTTTCTTT; CDR3: CASSLRAPGVAFF
size: .; D: .; V: TRBV10-3; J: TRBJ2-5; DNA: TGTGCCATCAGGACCTTGCAAGAGACCCAGTACTTC; CDR3: CAIRTLQETQYF
size: .; D: TRBD2; V: TRBV6-5; J: TRBJ2-7; DNA: TGTGCCAGCAGTTACCGCGGGACTAGCGGATCCTACGAGCAGTACTTC; CDR3: CASSYRGTSGSYEQYF
size: .; D: TRBD1; V: TRBV19; J: TRBJ1-1; DNA: TGTGCCAGTAGTCGACTGGGACAGGTGAACACTGAAGCTTTCTTT; CDR3: CASSRLGQVNTEAFF